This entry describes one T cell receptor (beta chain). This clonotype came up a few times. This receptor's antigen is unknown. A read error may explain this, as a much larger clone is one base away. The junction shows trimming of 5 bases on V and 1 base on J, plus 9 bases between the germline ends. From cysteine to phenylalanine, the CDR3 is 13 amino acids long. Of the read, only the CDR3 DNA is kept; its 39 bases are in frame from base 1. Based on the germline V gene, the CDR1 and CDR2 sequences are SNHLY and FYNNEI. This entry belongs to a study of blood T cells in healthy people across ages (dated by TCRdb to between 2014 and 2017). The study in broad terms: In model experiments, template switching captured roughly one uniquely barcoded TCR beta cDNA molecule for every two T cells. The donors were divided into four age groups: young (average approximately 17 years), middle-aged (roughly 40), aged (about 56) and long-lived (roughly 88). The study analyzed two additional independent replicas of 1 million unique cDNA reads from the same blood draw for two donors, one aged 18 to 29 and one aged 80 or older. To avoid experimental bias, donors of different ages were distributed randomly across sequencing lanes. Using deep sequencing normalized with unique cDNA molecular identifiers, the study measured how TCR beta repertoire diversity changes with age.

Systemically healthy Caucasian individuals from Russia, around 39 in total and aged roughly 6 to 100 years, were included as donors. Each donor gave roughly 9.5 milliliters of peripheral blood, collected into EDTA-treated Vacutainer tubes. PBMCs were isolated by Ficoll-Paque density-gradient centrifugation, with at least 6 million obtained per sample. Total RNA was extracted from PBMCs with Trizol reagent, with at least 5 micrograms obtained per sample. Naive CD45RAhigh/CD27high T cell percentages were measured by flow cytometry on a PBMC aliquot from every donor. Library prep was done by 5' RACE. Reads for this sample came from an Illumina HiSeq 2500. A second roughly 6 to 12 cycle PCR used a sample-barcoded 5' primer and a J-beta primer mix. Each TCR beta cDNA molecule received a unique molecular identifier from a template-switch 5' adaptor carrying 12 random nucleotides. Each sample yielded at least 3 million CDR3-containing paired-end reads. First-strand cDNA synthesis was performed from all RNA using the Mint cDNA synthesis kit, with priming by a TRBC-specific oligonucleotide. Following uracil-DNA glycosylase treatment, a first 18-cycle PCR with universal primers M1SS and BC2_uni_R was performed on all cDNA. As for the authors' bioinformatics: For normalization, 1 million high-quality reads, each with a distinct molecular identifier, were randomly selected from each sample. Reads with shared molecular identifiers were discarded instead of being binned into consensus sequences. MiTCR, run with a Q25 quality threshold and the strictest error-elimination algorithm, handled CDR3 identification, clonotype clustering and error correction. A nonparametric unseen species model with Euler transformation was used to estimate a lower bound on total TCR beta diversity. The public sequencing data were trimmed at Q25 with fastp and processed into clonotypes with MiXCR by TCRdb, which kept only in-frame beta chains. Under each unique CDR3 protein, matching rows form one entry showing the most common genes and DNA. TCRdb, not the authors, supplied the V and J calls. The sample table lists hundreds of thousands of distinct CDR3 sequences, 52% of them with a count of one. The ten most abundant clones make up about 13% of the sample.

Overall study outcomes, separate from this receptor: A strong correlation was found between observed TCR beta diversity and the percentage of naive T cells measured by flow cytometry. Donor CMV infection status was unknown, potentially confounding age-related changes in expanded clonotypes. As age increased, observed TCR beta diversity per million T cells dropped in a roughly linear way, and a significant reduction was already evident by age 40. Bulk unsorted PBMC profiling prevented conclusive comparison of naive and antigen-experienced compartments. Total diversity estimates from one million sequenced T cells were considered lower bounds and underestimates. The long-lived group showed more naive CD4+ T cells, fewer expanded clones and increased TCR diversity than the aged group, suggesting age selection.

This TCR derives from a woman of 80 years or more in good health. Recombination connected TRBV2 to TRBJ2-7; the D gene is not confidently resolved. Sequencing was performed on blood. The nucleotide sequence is TGTGCCAGCAGTCGATCACCTTCCTACGAGCAGTACTTC. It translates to CASSRSPSYEQYF.